This T cell receptor (beta chain) was sequenced for a study of blood T cell repertoires in COVID-19. V gave up 5 bases and J gave up 13 bases, with 14 bases separating them. This CDR3 spans 11 amino acids. Germline V CDR1 and CDR2: SEHNR, FQNEAQ (reference sequence). Data came from immunoSEQ multiplex PCR; TCRdb stores just in-frame clones and leaves some out. The sample holds more than 70,000 clones; more than 60% are singletons and the top ten take about 10%. The sequencing sample was made of peripheral blood. The source of this sequence is a human donor in a cohort sampled during active COVID-19. This sequence joins TRBV7-9 and TRBJ1-2; the D is unclear. CDR3 in amino acids: CASSLTALLTF. CDR3 bases: TGTGCCAGCAGCCTCACTGCCCTACTCACCTTC. Complete variable domain (other parts from reference TRBV7-9 and TRBJ1-2): DTGVSQNPRHKITKRGQNVTFRCDPISEHNRLYWYRQTLGQGPEFLTYFQNEAQLEKSRLLSDRFSAERPKGSFSTLEIQRTEQGDSAMYLCASSLTALLTFGSGTRLTVV.